This T cell receptor beta chain was obtained from a study of beta chain features in type 1 diabetes. Study-wide background: Analysis included roughly 100 million sorted cells drawn from all samples.

As every portion of the isolated RNA was reverse transcribed, the sequencing read expressed TCRB transcripts. TCRdb's copy holds only in-frame clones and misses some; the assay was immunoSEQ multiplex PCR. The data show approximately 280,000 clones, with 15% seen just once and around 0.015% held by the top ten. General study findings and limits: Among all four CD4+ subsets, Type 1 diabetes patients had TCRB CDR3s that were moderately but significantly shorter. The similarity of naive, central memory and Treg TCRB repertoires appeared greater among patients than among healthy donors. Shorter templates may be favored by PCR, equally so in patients and controls.

Germline-derived CDR1 and CDR2 are SGHRS and YFSETQ. The J segment lost 6 bases and the V segment lost 2 bases, leaving 8 bases of the junction unmatched. This CDR3 has 14 residues. The sample holds a few counts of this clone. Its specificity is unknown. Source material: naive CD4+ T cells from blood. The sequence was collected from a man between 18 and 29 years old with type 1 diabetes. The chain combines TRBV5-1 with TRBJ2-7; 7 positions match TRBD2. The CDR3 loop reads CASSFGGSLIEQYF. In DNA, the CDR3 is TGCGCCAGCAGCTTCGGGGGGAGTTTGATCGAGCAGTACTTC. The whole variable domain, filled in from reference TRBV5-1 and TRBJ2-7, reads KAGVTQTPRYLIKTRGQQVTLSCSPISGHRSVSWYQQTPGQGLQFLFEYFSETQRNKGNFPGRFSGRQFSNSRSEMNVSTLELGDSALYLCASSFGGSLIEQYFGPGTRLTVT.